Following are 9 T cell receptor beta chains from one sample sequenced in a study of blood T cell repertoires in COVID-19. The protocol was immunoSEQ multiplex PCR, while the TCRdb copy is restricted to in-frame clones and leaves out a portion. Of around 93,000 clones listed, around 81% are singletons. Source material: peripheral blood. Receptors originate from a man in his 60s with acute or convalescent COVID-19.

The V and J genes are TRBV5-1 and TRBJ2-7; 7 nucleotides align to TRBD2. CDR1 and CDR2 from the germline V gene are SGHRS and YFSETQ. Trimming at V came to 3 bases and at J to 3 bases, leaving 3 bases not matched to a gene. The CDR3 runs 13 residues. The DNA of the CDR3 is TGCGCCAGCAGCTCTGGGACTAACTACGAGCAGTACTTC. This gives the protein CASSSGTNYEQYF.

The chain recombines TRBV27 with TRBJ1-4; D perhaps matches TRBD1 (5 bases). Germline assignment: CDR1 MNHEY and CDR2 SMNVEV (reference sequence). This CDR3 comprises 14 residues. V lost 3 bases and J 8 bases, leaving 13 bases between the germline ends. CDR3 nucleotides: TGTGCCAGCAGTTTCATAGGGGAGGGGGAAAAACTGTTTTTT. Protein sequence: CASSFIGEGEKLFF. Together with reference TRBV27 and TRBJ1-4, the CDR3 gives the full variable domain: EAQVTQNPRYLITVTGKKLTVTCSQNMNHEYMSWYRQDPGLGLRQIYYSMNVEVTDKGDVPEGYKVSRKEKRNFPLILESPSPNQTSLYFCASSFIGEGEKLFFGSGTQLSVL.

J is TRBJ1-3 and V is TRBV6-1, with D perhaps matching TRBD1 (6 bases). V lost 2 bases to trimming and J lost 4 bases, with 18 bases between them. The CDR3 consists of 17 residues. Germline V gives CDR1 MNHNS, CDR2 SASEGT. CDR3 protein: CASSETTGIFSGNTIYF. Here the CDR3 DNA reads TGTGCCAGCAGTGAAACAACAGGGATCTTTTCAGGAAACACCATATATTTT.

The chain has TRBV4-3 and TRBJ1-5; 11 bases fit TRBD1. Unmatched junction bases numbered 12, after V lost 2 bases and J lost 0 bases. From germline, CDR1 is LGHNA and CDR2 YSLEER. CDR3 length: 20 amino acids. The CDR3 region is CASSQTPGTGGINSNQPQHF. CDR3 nucleotide sequence: TGCGCCAGCAGCCAAACACCCGGGACAGGGGGGATAAATAGCAATCAGCCCCAGCATTTT.

The rearrangement joins TRBV3-1 (or the pseudogene TRBV3-2) to TRBJ2-2, with 8 bases fitting TRBD2. The J segment lost 4 bases and the V segment lost 0 bases, leaving 4 bases of the junction unmatched. This CDR3 comprises 16 residues. In germline, CDR1 is LGHDT, CDR2 YNNKEL (reference sequence). In DNA, the CDR3 is TGTGCCAGCAGCCAAGATAGAAGCGGGGGCACCGGGGAGCTGTTTTTT. Protein sequence: CASSQDRSGGTGELFF.

V usage is TRBV6-2 or TRBV6-3 and J usage is TRBJ2-2; a weak D match, TRBD1 (5 bases). V was cut by 2 bases and J by 7 bases, with 11 bases left in between. This CDR3 is built from 14 residues. The germline gives CDR1 MNHEY, CDR2 SVGEGT. The CDR3: CASSYPGSNGELFF. For the CDR3, the DNA is TGTGCCAGCAGTTACCCAGGGTCGAACGGGGAGCTGTTTTTT.

In its sample, this clone was seen a few times. This rearrangement joins TRBV7-3 to TRBJ2-1; 10 nucleotides line up with TRBD2. This CDR3 spans 17 amino acids. V shed 2 bases and J 5 bases; nucleotides not matched to a gene: 9. Germline V gene data show CDR1 as SGHTA and CDR2 as FQGTGA. The CDR3 region has the DNA TGTGCCAGCAGCTTAGCCCAGCGGGGGGGCAAGGACAATGAGCAGTTCTTC. This translates into CASSLAQRGGKDNEQFF.

V and J are TRBV27 and TRBJ2-1, with 7 bases matching TRBD1. CDR3 length: 15 amino acids. With V trimmed by 4 bases and J by 10 bases, 13 bases remained unmatched. Germline loops: CDR1 MNHEY, CDR2 SMNVEV (reference sequence). For the CDR3, the DNA is TGTGCCAGCAGTTCCCAGGGGGTCCTACAATGGGAGCAGTTCTTC. Its translation is CASSSQGVLQWEQFF.

The genes are TRBV7-9 and TRBJ2-3; weak D call: TRBD2 (5 bases). CDR1 and CDR2 from the germline V gene are SEHNR and FQNEAQ (reference sequence). CDR3 length: 14 amino acids. V was clipped by 6 bases and J by 2 bases, with 12 bases between them. The CDR3 DNA sequence: TGTGCCAGCAGAAATACGGGAAACACAGATACGCAGTATTTT. It translates to CASRNTGNTDTQYF.